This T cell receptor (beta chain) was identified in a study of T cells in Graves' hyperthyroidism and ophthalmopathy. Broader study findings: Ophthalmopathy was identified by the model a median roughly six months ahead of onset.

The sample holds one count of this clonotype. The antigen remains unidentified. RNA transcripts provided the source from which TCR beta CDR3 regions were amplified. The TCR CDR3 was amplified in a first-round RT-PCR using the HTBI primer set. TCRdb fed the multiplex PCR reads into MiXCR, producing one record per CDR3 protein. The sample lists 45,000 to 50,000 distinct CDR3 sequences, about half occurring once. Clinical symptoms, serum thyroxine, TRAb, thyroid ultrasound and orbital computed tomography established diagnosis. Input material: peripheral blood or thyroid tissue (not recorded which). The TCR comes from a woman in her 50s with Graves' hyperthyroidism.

CDR3 region: CASSRKTGMETQYF. CDR3 nucleotides: TGTGCCAGCAGTCGAAAGACAGGGATGGAGACCCAGTACTTC. The chain is built from TRBV7-9 and TRBJ2-5; 7 nucleotides align to TRBD1. Germline values: CDR1 SEHNR, CDR2 FQNEAQ (reference sequence). The CDR3 has 14 amino acids. V gave up 6 bases and J gave up 5 bases; unmatched junction bases: 9.